These 3 T cell receptor beta chains were all obtained from the same sample, sequenced in a study of T cells in Graves' hyperthyroidism and ophthalmopathy. Authors of the study amplified TCR beta CDR3 regions from RNA transcripts. An initial round of RT-PCR targeting the TCR CDR3 relied on the HTBI primer set. TCRdb re-called the multiplex PCR reads with MiXCR, one entry per CDR3 protein. This table holds more than 550,000 distinct CDR3 sequences, under 20% found once. Sequencing used blood. These receptors all come from a woman in her forties or fifties with Graves' hyperthyroidism that later progressed to Graves' ophthalmopathy.

This chain links TRBV19 with TRBJ1-2; 8 bases line up with TRBD1. This CDR3 comprises 14 residues. The junction had 11 bases not matched to a gene; V was cut back by 6 bases and J by 8 bases. Germline V gene data show CDR1 as LNHDA and CDR2 as SQIVND (reference sequence). Here the CDR3 reads CASRPAGGGEGYTF. CDR3 coding DNA: TGTGCCAGTAGACCGGCAGGGGGCGGAGAAGGCTACACCTTC.

This clonotype was seen only a few times. This chain connects TRBV7-9 to TRBJ1-6; D gene unclear. V dropped 8 bases and J dropped 13 bases, with 21 bases sitting between them. CDR3 length: 14 residues. CDR1 is SEHNR, CDR2 FQNEAQ, per germline (reference sequence). Here the CDR3 reads CASGVSEPVVPLHF. The CDR3 bases are TGTGCCAGCGGCGTGAGTGAACCAGTTGTTCCCCTCCACTTT.

On this clonotype itself: The junction departs from the called germline gene at one end, perhaps through a read error. The V call is TRBV6-2 or TRBV6-3, the J call TRBJ1-1; tentatively, D is TRBD1 (5 bases). This CDR3 is built from 15 residues. The germline V gene has CDR1 MNHEY and CDR2 SVGEGT. CDR3 amino acids: CAGSYSRGKNTEAFF. In DNA form, the CDR3 reads TGTGCCGGCAGTTACTCGAGGGGCAAAAACACTGAAGCTTTCTTT.